Shown below are 22 T cell receptor beta chains from a single sample sequenced in a study of blood T cell repertoires in COVID-19. The table came from immunoSEQ multiplex PCR; TCRdb's copy has only in-frame clones and leaves some out. This sample has fewer than 350,000 clones, with almost 90% found just once. Sequenced material: PBMCs or T cells enriched from blood (not recorded which). Every receptor here comes from a woman in her 30s who had been exposed to COVID-19.

This sequence joins TRBV10-2 and TRBJ1-1; TRBD1 is a possible D gene (6 bases). Trimming pared 7 bases from V and 5 bases from J, leaving 11 bases between. CDR1 is WSHSY and CDR2 is SAAADI in the germline V gene. The CDR3 totals 12 residues. CDR3 sequence: CASKGGGTEAFF. CDR3 DNA: TGCGCCAGCAAGGGGGGGGGTACTGAAGCTTTCTTT.

The rearrangement uses TRBV12-3 or TRBV12-4 and TRBJ2-5; TRBD1 might be the D (6 bases). The V gene lost 6 bases and the J gene lost 7 bases, with 12 bases spanning the gap. This CDR3 region has 12 residues. The CDR3 DNA is TGTGCCAGCAGGGCAGGGGTTGGGACCCAGTACTTC. Residues: CASRAGVGTQYF.

This rearrangement joins TRBV9 to TRBJ2-1; D is possibly TRBD2 (5 bases). CDR3 length: 15 residues. V was pared by 4 bases and J by 0 bases, with 11 bases between. CDR1 SGDLS and CDR2 YYNGEE come from the germline V gene. Here the CDR3 reads CASSPLVSSYNEQFF. CDR3 in DNA: TGTGCCAGCAGCCCACTAGTGAGCTCCTACAATGAGCAGTTCTTC.

The rearrangement joins TRBV10-3 to TRBJ2-2, with 10 bases identical to TRBD1. CDR1 is ENHRY and CDR2 is SYGVKD in the germline V gene. J was trimmed by 5 bases and V by 4 bases; bases with no gene match: 1. CDR3 size: 14 residues. The CDR3 sequence: CAISGTGGTGELFF. The CDR3 region has the DNA TGTGCCATCAGTGGGACAGGGGGGACCGGGGAGCTGTTTTTT.

CDR3 coding DNA: TGTGCCAGCAGCTTATTAGGGGCCCAGGGAGAGCAGTACTTC. It translates to CASSLLGAQGEQYF. This chain links TRBV13 with TRBJ2-7, with D possibly TRBD1 on 5 matching bases. Between the trimmed V and J ends, which lost 2 bases and 7 bases, there was a span of 15 bases. The CDR3 loop spans 14 amino acids. CDR1 is PRHDT and CDR2 is FYEKMQ in the germline V gene (reference sequence).

The chain uses TRBV6-5 and TRBJ1-6; possibly TRBD1 for D (5 bases). The germline V gene has CDR1 MNHEY and CDR2 SVGAGI. V was shortened by 6 bases and J by 7 bases, with 10 bases between the two germline ends. The CDR3 is 13 residues long. CDR3 sequence reads: CASSWGRNSPLHF. CDR3 nucleotide sequence: TGTGCCAGCAGCTGGGGCCGGAATTCACCCCTCCACTTT.

The genes are TRBV2 and TRBJ1-4; D remains unclear. Trimming took 7 bases from V and 4 from J, leaving 10 bases between them. The germline gives CDR1 SNHLY, CDR2 FYNNEI. The CDR3 loop spans 13 amino acids. The CDR3 reads CASMTDFNEKLFF. As DNA, the CDR3 is TGTGCCAGCATGACGGACTTTAATGAAAAACTGTTTTTT.

This clone was observed once. The chain carries TRBV12-3 or TRBV12-4 and TRBJ2-5; D unclear. The CDR3 sequence is 12 residues long. Between the trimmed V and J ends, which lost 5 bases and 5 bases, there was a span of 9 bases. CDR3 sequence: CASSPNSETQYF. CDR3 DNA: TGTGCCAGCAGTCCTAACTCGGAGACCCAGTACTTC.

The CDR3 reads CASSLGRGVQFF. The CDR3 region has the DNA TGCGCCAGCAGCTTGGGACGGGGGGTGCAGTTCTTC. V usage is TRBV5-1 and J usage is TRBJ2-1; 7 bases map to TRBD2. The ends lost 0 bases at V and 12 bases at J; junction bases unmatched: 3. CDR1 is SGHRS, CDR2 YFSETQ, per germline. CDR3 length: 12 amino acids.

The genes are TRBV11-3 and TRBJ2-3; TRBD1 is a possible D gene (5 bases). V was trimmed by 10 bases and J by 4 bases, leaving 9 bases between them. Per the germline V gene, CDR1 is SGHNT and CDR2 is YENEEA. The CDR3 loop spans 11 amino acids. The CDR3 sequence: CATRRADTQYF. CDR3 nucleotide sequence: TGTGCCACCCGCAGGGCAGATACGCAGTATTTT.

The rearrangement uses TRBV28 and TRBJ1-2; D uncertain. Germline V CDR1 and CDR2: MDHEN, SYDVKM. Trimming cost V 3 bases and J 6 bases, with 8 bases left between them. The CDR3 length is 12 residues. In DNA form, the CDR3 reads TGTGCCAGCAGTTTTGAGGTCGATGGCTACACCTTC. It translates to CASSFEVDGYTF.

The chain carries TRBV7-9 and TRBJ2-7; TRBD1 agrees at 12 bases. The V and J ends lost 5 bases and 6 bases, in that order; junction bases with no gene match: 8. CDR3 length: 15 amino acids. Per the germline V gene, CDR1 is SEHNR and CDR2 is FQNEAQ (reference sequence). In DNA, the CDR3 is TGTGCCAGCAGCGTGAGGGGACAGGGGGCGTCCGAGCAGTACTTC. Translating it yields CASSVRGQGASEQYF.

This chain uses TRBV7-9 with TRBJ2-3, with 11 bases aligning to TRBD1. The CDR3 has 16 amino acids. J was trimmed by 1 base and V by 5 bases; bases with no gene match: 5. CDR1 SEHNR and CDR2 FQNEAQ come from the germline V gene (reference sequence). The CDR3 sequence is CASSPGQGAGTDTQYF. CDR3 nucleotide sequence: TGTGCCAGCAGCCCCGGACAGGGGGCGGGCACAGATACGCAGTATTTT.

This rearrangement joins TRBV7-9 to TRBJ1-1; no firm D call. The CDR3 has 17 residues. Germline values: CDR1 SEHNR, CDR2 FQNEAQ (reference sequence). Trimming pared 4 bases from V and 0 bases from J, leaving 18 bases between. The CDR3 DNA reads as TGTGCCAGCAGCTCCCAACGAACAATGACTGTGAACACTGAAGCTTTCTTT. This translates into CASSSQRTMTVNTEAFF.

The chain employs TRBV27 and TRBJ1-2; D is undetermined. The CDR3 consists of 13 residues. Germline loops: CDR1 MNHEY, CDR2 SMNVEV (reference sequence). Trimming removed 2 bases at V and 8 bases at J, with 12 bases between. In DNA form, the CDR3 reads TGTGCCAGCAGTTTAATATTCCCGAGGGGCTACACCTTC. It is translated as CASSLIFPRGYTF.

The gene calls are TRBV2 and TRBJ1-2, with a possible D match to TRBD1 (5 bases). V lost 4 bases to trimming and J lost 5 bases, with 14 bases between them. This CDR3 is built from 14 residues. CDR1 is SNHLY and CDR2 is FYNNEI in the germline V gene. CDR3 protein: CASSGDSQIYGYTF. In nucleotides, the CDR3 is TGTGCCAGCAGTGGGGACTCTCAAATTTATGGCTACACCTTC.

The chain combines TRBV3-1 (or the pseudogene TRBV3-2) with TRBJ1-3; maybe TRBD1 (5 bases). In germline, CDR1 is LGHDT, CDR2 YNNKEL (reference sequence). The germline V and J ends were trimmed by 0 bases and 7 bases, with 13 bases remaining between them. The CDR3 covers 15 residues. The CDR3: CASSQDVSGANTIYF. In nucleotides, the CDR3 is TGTGCCAGCAGCCAAGACGTTAGCGGGGCCAACACCATATATTTT.

The chain recombines TRBV29-1 with TRBJ1-4; D not certain. This CDR3 has 11 amino acids. Looked up from germline, CDR1 is SQVTM and CDR2 is ANQGSEA. Trimming left V 7 bases short and J 4 bases short, with 7 bases between. CDR3 coding DNA: TGCAGCGGGGGTTATAATGAAAAACTGTTTTTT. Amino acid sequence: CSGGYNEKLFF.

A single count supports this clone. The chain couples TRBV27 to TRBJ2-1; 8 positions agree with TRBD2. The CDR3 covers 14 residues. CDR1 MNHEY and CDR2 SMNVEV come from the germline V gene (reference sequence). Trimming removed 4 bases from V and 6 bases from J; junction bases left unmatched: 5. The DNA of the CDR3 is TGTGCCAGCAGTTCGGGACTAGGGGGCAATGAGCAGTTCTTC. Protein product: CASSSGLGGNEQFF.

V is TRBV11-2 and J is TRBJ2-3; D may be TRBD1 (6 bases). The V gene's germline CDR1 is SGHAT and CDR2 FQNNGV. The CDR3 runs 18 residues. Trimming pared 3 bases from V and 3 bases from J, leaving 22 bases between. CDR3 region: CASSLTLIGTTPTDTQYF. The CDR3 DNA is TGTGCCAGCAGCTTGACATTGATAGGGACAACCCCTACAGATACGCAGTATTTT. Filled out from reference TRBV11-2 and TRBJ2-3, the complete variable domain reads EAGVAQSPRYKIIEKRQSVAFWCNPISGHATLYWYQQILGQGPKLLIQFQNNGVVDDSQLPKDRFSAERLKGVDSTLKIQPAKLEDSAVYLCASSLTLIGTTPTDTQYFGPGTRLTVL.

This chain uses TRBV28 with TRBJ2-7; D may be TRBD1 (6 bases). CDR3 length equals 13 residues. V was clipped by 7 bases and J by 3 bases, with 13 bases between them. Germline CDR1 MDHEN, CDR2 SYDVKM. The CDR3 sequence is CASNLIGGYEQYF. For the CDR3, the DNA is TGTGCCAGCAACCTCATAGGGGGCTACGAGCAGTACTTC.

The CDR3 nucleotides are TGTGCCAGCAGGCCGGGGGGCAGATCACCCCTCCACTTT. It codes for CASRPGGRSPLHF. The chain has TRBV27 and TRBJ1-6; the D gene is possibly TRBD1 (6 bases). Trimming took 6 bases from V and 10 from J, leaving 13 bases between them. Germline V gene data show CDR1 as MNHEY and CDR2 as SMNVEV (reference sequence). CDR3 size: 13 residues.